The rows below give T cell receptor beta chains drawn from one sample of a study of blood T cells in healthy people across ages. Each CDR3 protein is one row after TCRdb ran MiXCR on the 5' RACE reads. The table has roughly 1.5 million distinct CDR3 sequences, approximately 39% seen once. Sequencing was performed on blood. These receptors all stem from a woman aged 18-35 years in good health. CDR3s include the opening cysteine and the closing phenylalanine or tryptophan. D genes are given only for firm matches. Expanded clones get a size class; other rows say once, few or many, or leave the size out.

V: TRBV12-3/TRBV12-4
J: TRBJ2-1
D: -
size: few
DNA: TGTGCCAGCAGTTTTCTGGAGCCCAATGAGCAGTTCTTC
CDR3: CASSFLEPNEQFF

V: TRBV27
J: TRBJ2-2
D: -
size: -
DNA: TGTGCCAGCAGTAGTCCCCCGGGGACGTTACGCGGGGAGCTGTTTTTT
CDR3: CASSSPPGTLRGELFF

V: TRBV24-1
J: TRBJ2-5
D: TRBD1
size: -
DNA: TGTGCCACCAGTGGCACGACCGGGACAGGGCGAGAGACCCAGTACTTC
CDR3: CATSGTTGTGRETQYF

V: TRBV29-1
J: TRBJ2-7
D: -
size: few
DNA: TGCAGCGTTGAGGGGCGTAGCGGAGTTTCCTACGAGCAGTACTTC
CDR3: CSVEGRSGVSYEQYF

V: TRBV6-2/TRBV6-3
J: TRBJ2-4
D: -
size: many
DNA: TGTGCCAGCAGTTATGCCGGGGCAAACATTCAGTACTTC
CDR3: CASSYAGANIQYF

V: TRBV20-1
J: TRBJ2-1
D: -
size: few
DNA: TGCAGTGCGCGATGGGACTCACTCTCCTACAATGAGCAGTTCTTC
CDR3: CSARWDSLSYNEQFF

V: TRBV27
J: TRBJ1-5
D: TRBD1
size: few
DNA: TGTGCCAGCAGCGTCCCCGGGACAGGGTATAGCAATCAGCCCCAGCATTTT
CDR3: CASSVPGTGYSNQPQHF

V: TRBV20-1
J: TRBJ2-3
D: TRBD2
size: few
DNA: TGCGGTCCCGGGACTAGCGGGAATCGCACAGATACGCAGTATTTT
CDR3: CGPGTSGNRTDTQYF

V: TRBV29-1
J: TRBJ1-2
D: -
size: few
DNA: TGCAGCGCTGCTGGGGGAAACTATGGCTACACCTTC
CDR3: CSAAGGNYGYTF

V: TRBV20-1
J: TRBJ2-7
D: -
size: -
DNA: TGCAGTGCTTCTGGCGGGCAGGGCTACGAGCAGTACTTC
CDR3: CSASGGQGYEQYF

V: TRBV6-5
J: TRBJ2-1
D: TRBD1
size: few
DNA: TGTGCCAGCAGCCCGGATAACAGGGGACCCTACAATGAGCAGTTCTTC
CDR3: CASSPDNRGPYNEQFF

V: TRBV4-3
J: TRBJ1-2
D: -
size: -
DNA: TGCGCCAGCGGGACCCCCGGATCTGGCTACACCTTC
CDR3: CASGTPGSGYTF

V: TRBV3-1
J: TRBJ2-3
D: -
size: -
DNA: TGTGCCAGCAGCCGCCGGGGGTACACAGATACGCAGTATTTT
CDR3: CASSRRGYTDTQYF

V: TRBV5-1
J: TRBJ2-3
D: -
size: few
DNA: TGCGCCAGCAGCTTGCGACCGGAGCAAACAGATACGCAGTATTTT
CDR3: CASSLRPEQTDTQYF

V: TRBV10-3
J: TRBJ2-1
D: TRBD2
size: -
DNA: TGTGCCTCGAGACTAGCGGGGGGGCCGGGGAATGAGGAGTTCTTC
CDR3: CASRLAGGPGNEEFF

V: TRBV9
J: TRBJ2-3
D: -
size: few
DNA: TGTGCCAGCAGCCGTGGGACTGGAGGTGCAGATACGCAGTATTTT
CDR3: CASSRGTGGADTQYF

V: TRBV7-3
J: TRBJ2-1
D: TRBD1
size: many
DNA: TGTGCCAGCAGCTCGGACAGGTACAATGAGCAGTTCTTC
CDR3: CASSSDRYNEQFF

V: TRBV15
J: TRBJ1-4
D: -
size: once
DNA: TGTGCCACCAGCAGATACCGGGAAAAACTGTTTTTT
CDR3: CATSRYREKLFF

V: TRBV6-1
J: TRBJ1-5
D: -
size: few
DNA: TGTGCCAGCAGTTTGACAGGTGACCCAAATCAGCCCCAGCATTTT
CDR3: CASSLTGDPNQPQHF

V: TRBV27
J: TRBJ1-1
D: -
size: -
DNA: TGTGCCAGCAGTTTCACAGGGCATGAAGCTTTCTTT
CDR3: CASSFTGHEAFF

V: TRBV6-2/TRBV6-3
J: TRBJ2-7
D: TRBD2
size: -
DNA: TGTGCCAGCAGTTACCCGGGACTAGCGGGATTATACGAGCAGTACTTC
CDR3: CASSYPGLAGLYEQYF

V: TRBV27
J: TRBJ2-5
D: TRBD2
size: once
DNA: TGTGCCAGCAGTTCGGACGCGGGGGGCCAAGAGACCCAGTACTTC
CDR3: CASSSDAGGQETQYF

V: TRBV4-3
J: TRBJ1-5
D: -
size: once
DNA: TGCGCCAGCAGCCAAAGGGAGGGTCAGCCCCAGCATTTT
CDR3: CASSQREGQPQHF

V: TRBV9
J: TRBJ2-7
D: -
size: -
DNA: TGTGCCAGCAGCGTAGGGGTAGCTATCGACTACGAGCAGTACTTC
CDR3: CASSVGVAIDYEQYF

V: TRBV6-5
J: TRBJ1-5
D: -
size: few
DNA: TGTGCCAGCAGTTACTCCATTGGGGGCAATCAGCCCCAGCATTTT
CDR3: CASSYSIGGNQPQHF

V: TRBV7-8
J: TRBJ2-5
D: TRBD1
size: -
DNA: TGTGCCAGCAGCTTAGTCCAAGGACAGGCGTACTTC
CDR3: CASSLVQGQAYF

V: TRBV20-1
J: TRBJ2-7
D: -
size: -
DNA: TGCAGTGCGGACGGCCCCTACGAGCAGTACTTC
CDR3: CSADGPYEQYF

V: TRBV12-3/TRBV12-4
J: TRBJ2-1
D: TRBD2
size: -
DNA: TGTGTCAGCAGTTCGCCGGGACTAGCGGGGGGCTATGAGCAGTTCTTC
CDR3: CVSSSPGLAGGYEQFF

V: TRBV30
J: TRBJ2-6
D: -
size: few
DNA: TGTGCCTCCCTCGCTTCTGGAACCGGGGCCAACGTCCTGACTTTC
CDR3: CASLASGTGANVLTF

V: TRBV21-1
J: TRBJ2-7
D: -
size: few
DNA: TGTGCCAGCACCTCAAGGGGGTTGGGAGAGAATCTGAACTACGAGCAGTACTTC
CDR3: CASTSRGLGENLNYEQYF

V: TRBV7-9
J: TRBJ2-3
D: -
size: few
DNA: TGTGCCAGCAGCTTAGCTTTGACTAACACAGATACGCAGTATTTT
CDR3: CASSLALTNTDTQYF

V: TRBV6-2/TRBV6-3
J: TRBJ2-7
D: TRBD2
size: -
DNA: TGTGCCAGCAGCCCCAGGCGGGGGGGCAGGTACAATGAGCAGTACTTC
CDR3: CASSPRRGGRYNEQYF

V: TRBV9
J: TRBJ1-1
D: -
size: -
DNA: TGTGCCAGCAGTTCGGCAGGTTGGCGCACCGAAGCTTTCTTT
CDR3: CASSSAGWRTEAFF

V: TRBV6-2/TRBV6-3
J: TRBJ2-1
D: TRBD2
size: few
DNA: TGTGCCAGCAGTCCCCCCGCGGGAGCATTGTCCTACAATGAGCAGTTCTTC
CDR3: CASSPPAGALSYNEQFF

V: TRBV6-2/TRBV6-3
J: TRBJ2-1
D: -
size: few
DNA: TGTGCCACCCGGTGGGGCAATGAGCAGTTCTTC
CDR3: CATRWGNEQFF

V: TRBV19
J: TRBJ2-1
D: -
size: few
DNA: TGTGCCAGTAGTATAACAGGAGATGAGCAGTTCTTC
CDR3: CASSITGDEQFF

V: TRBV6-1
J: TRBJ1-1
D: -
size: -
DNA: TGTGCCAGCAGTGAAACCAGGACATTGGGGGACACTGAAGCTTTCTTT
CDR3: CASSETRTLGDTEAFF

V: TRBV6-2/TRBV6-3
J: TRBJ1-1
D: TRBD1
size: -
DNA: TGTGCCAGCAGTTCCATCGGACAGGGGGCTTCCACTGAAGCTTTCTTT
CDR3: CASSSIGQGASTEAFF

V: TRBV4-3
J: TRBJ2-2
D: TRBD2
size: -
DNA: TGCGCCAGCAGCCAAGATCTGATAACGGCGGGAGAGACGAACACCGGGGAGCTGTTTTTT
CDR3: CASSQDLITAGETNTGELFF

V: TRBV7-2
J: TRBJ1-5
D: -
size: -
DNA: TGTGCCAGCAGCTTAGCAAGGTTGGGTCAGCCCCAGCATTTT
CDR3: CASSLARLGQPQHF

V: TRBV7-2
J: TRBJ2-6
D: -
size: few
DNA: TGTGCCAGCAGCCCTAGCTCGGGTTTACGCTCTGGGGCCAACGTCCTGACTTTC
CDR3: CASSPSSGLRSGANVLTF